This T cell receptor beta chain is drawn from a study of T cell repertoires in cytomegalovirus infection. At the level of the study: Epitope selection comprised recently identified HLA-C-restricted CMV epitopes and well-studied HLA-B-restricted CMV epitopes. An indication of both CMV infection and matching HLA type came from public TCR beta signatures.

Points on this clonotype: Its matching antigen is unknown.

TCRdb processed the reads anew with MiXCR; each CDR3 protein has one entry. The repertoire includes tens of thousands of distinct CDR3 sequences, about a fifth of them detected once, and around 64% sits in the top ten. Findings of the study overall: Of the TCR beta families, the public ones yielded a cumulative frequency that identified carriers of CMV plus the relevant HLA. The ex vivo response showed dominance by HLA-C-restricted CMV-specific TCR beta clonotypes.

The germline CDR1 and CDR2 sequences are DFQATT and SNEGSKA (reference sequence). Losses at the gene ends were 6 bases for V and 4 bases for J; bases not matched to a gene: 4. The CDR3 loop spans 13 amino acids. This receptor was obtained from a human donor in good health (CMV status not recorded). Some clones in this sample may be carry-over from other donors' samples. Sequencing was performed on CD8+ T cells from cultured PBMCs, taken from culture after CMV antigen stimulation. The chain carries TRBV20-1 and TRBJ2-1, with 9 bases identical to TRBD1. CDR3 sequence (DNA): TGCAGTGCCCCGACAGGGGGGTACAATGAGCAGTTCTTC. This sequence encodes CSAPTGGYNEQFF.